The rows below give T cell receptor beta chains drawn from one sample of a study of T cell responses to AZD1222 COVID-19 vaccine. This table comes from immunoSEQ multiplex PCR, and its TCRdb copy is limited to in-frame clones, with some not included. The sample lists 90,000 to 120,000 clones; about 85% were seen once. The source was peripheral blood, collected 28 days after the second AZD1222 dose. The receptors come from an adult who received the AZD1222 COVID-19 vaccine. Each CDR3 is given with its conserved first and last residue. The D gene is left open where the match is weak. Not all rows give a size; the values are once, few, many and, for expanded clones, a class.

j_call v_call d_call clone_size cdr3_aa cdr3_nt
TRBJ1-2 TRBV19 - - CASSIVSAGGYGYTF TGTGCCAGTAGTATAGTGAGTGCCGGCGGGTATGGCTACACCTTC
TRBJ2-1 TRBV7-2 TRBD2 - CASSLVGDYQYFNEQFF TGTGCCAGCAGCTTAGTTGGGGACTACCAGTACTTTAATGAGCAGTTCTTC
TRBJ2-5 TRBV27 - - CASSLSVEETQYF TGTGCCAGCAGTTTATCTGTGGAAGAGACCCAGTACTTC
TRBJ1-1 TRBV14 - - CASSQVGGETEAFF TGTGCCAGCAGCCAAGTCGGGGGGGAGACTGAAGCTTTCTTT
TRBJ1-1 TRBV5-4 - once CASSLRGNTEAFF TGTGCCAGCAGCTTGAGAGGGAACACTGAAGCTTTCTTT
TRBJ1-2 TRBV19 - - CASSIGDYGYTF TGTGCCAGTAGTATCGGGGACTATGGCTACACCTTC
TRBJ1-2 TRBV7-2 TRBD1 once CASSSTGNYGYTF TGTGCCAGCAGCTCGACAGGGAACTATGGCTACACCTTC
TRBJ1-2 TRBV4-2 - - CASRLAGEDGNYGYTF TGTGCCAGCAGGTTAGCAGGGGAGGATGGAAACTATGGCTACACCTTC
TRBJ2-7 TRBV5-5 - - CASTPTGAEPYEQYF TGTGCCAGCACCCCGACGGGGGCAGAGCCCTACGAGCAGTACTTC
TRBJ2-5 TRBV19 - - CASRFQPQETQYF TGTGCCAGTAGATTTCAGCCCCAAGAGACCCAGTACTTC
TRBJ1-6 TRBV30 TRBD1 - CAWRWSRTGDSPLHF TGTGCCTGGCGCTGGAGTCGGACAGGGGATTCACCCCTCCACTTT
TRBJ2-2 TRBV10-3 - - CATKDTGELFF TGTGCCACGAAGGACACCGGGGAGCTGTTTTTT
TRBJ1-2 TRBV2 - - CASRVEATADYGYTF TGTGCCAGCAGGGTTGAGGCGACAGCCGACTATGGCTACACCTTC
TRBJ1-2 TRBV3-1/TRBV3-2 - - CASSQGIGYTF TGTGCCAGCAGCCAAGGGATTGGCTACACCTTC
TRBJ1-2 TRBV19 TRBD1 - CASRRAGGSYGYTF TGTGCCAGTAGAAGGGCAGGGGGTAGCTATGGCTACACCTTC
TRBJ2-5 TRBV19 TRBD2 - CASSPGLASQETQYF TGTGCCAGTAGCCCGGGACTAGCAAGCCAAGAGACCCAGTACTTC
TRBJ2-1 TRBV5-6 TRBD2 - CASSTILAGAPPEQFF TGTGCCAGCAGCACCATACTAGCGGGGGCTCCTCCCGAGCAGTTCTTC
TRBJ1-4 TRBV7-9 - - CASSNEVRNEKLFF TGTGCCAGCAGCAACGAAGTAAGAAATGAAAAACTGTTTTTT
TRBJ1-2 TRBV7-2 - - CASSLVIGANYGYTF TGTGCCAGCAGCTTAGTCATCGGAGCTAACTATGGCTACACCTTC
TRBJ2-5 TRBV5-4 - few CASSLRGGETQYF TGTGCCAGCAGCTTGAGGGGGGGAGAGACCCAGTACTTC
TRBJ1-1 TRBV5-4 - - CASSLEVNTEAFF TGTGCCAGCAGCTTGGAGGTGAACACTGAAGCTTTCTTT
TRBJ1-3 TRBV29-1 - - CSVGQSSGNTIYF TGCAGCGTTGGGCAGAGCTCTGGAAACACCATATATTTT
TRBJ2-3 TRBV5-4 TRBD1 - CASSEGQGRAYTQYF TGTGCCAGCAGCGAGGGACAGGGGCGAGCCTATACGCAGTATTTT
TRBJ1-3 TRBV6-6 - - CASSPGGSGNTIYF TGTGCCAGCAGCCCGGGGGGCTCTGGAAACACCATATATTTT
TRBJ1-2 TRBV6-5 TRBD1 - CATPTGEAYGYTF TGTGCCACCCCGACAGGGGAGGCCTATGGCTACACCTTC
TRBJ1-1 TRBV7-9 TRBD1 - CASSLAPGDSNRQF TGTGCCAGCAGCTTAGCGCCCGGGGACAGCAACCGGCAGTTT
TRBJ2-5 TRBV3-1/TRBV3-2 - - CASSQVAEETQYF TGTGCCAGCAGCCAAGTGGCAGAAGAGACCCAGTACTTC
TRBJ1-2 TRBV3-1/TRBV3-2 - - CASSQAVNTNYGYTF TGTGCCAGCAGCCAAGCCGTAAACACTAACTATGGCTACACCTTC
TRBJ1-2 TRBV30 - - CAWSVGRLANYGYTF TGTGCCTGGAGTGTGGGGAGGCTTGCTAACTATGGCTACACCTTC
TRBJ2-3 TRBV24-1 TRBD2 few CATSDPRETSTDTQYF TGTGCCACCAGTGATCCGCGGGAGACTAGCACAGATACGCAGTATTTT
TRBJ2-7 TRBV7-8 - - CASSLAPAPRGEQYF TGTGCCAGCAGCTTAGCGCCAGCCCCTCGAGGGGAGCAGTACTTC
TRBJ1-2 TRBV12-3/TRBV12-4 TRBD1 - CASSPLTGFGYTF TGTGCCAGCAGTCCCCTGACAGGGTTTGGCTACACCTTC
TRBJ2-5 TRBV7-2 TRBD1 - CASSRGQGSLGTQYF TGTGCCAGCAGCCGGGGACAGGGCTCTTTAGGGACCCAGTACTTC
TRBJ1-1 TRBV30 - - CASSRTANTEAFF TGTGCCTCCAGCCGGACAGCCAACACTGAAGCTTTCTTT
TRBJ1-4 TRBV29-1 - - CSARGSGNEKLFF TGCAGCGCAAGAGGGTCAGGGAATGAAAAACTGTTTTTT
TRBJ1-3 TRBV9 - - CASSVVSNFGNTIYF TGTGCCAGCAGCGTAGTGAGCAACTTTGGAAACACCATATATTTT
TRBJ1-5 TRBV28 - - CASSLYSGGIQPQHF TGTGCCAGCAGTTTATACAGCGGTGGCATTCAGCCCCAGCATTTT
TRBJ2-3 TRBV9 TRBD2 - CASSVAGGRTDTQYF TGTGCCAGCAGCGTAGCGGGGGGGCGAACAGATACGCAGTATTTT
TRBJ2-1 TRBV6-5 - - CASRKTGSNEQFF TGTGCCAGCAGGAAAACAGGGTCCAATGAGCAGTTCTTC
TRBJ1-2 TRBV12-3/TRBV12-4 - - CASSLSSGYGYTF TGTGCCAGCAGTTTAAGCTCAGGCTATGGCTACACCTTC
TRBJ1-2 TRBV6-5 TRBD1 - CASRMDDRASYGYTF TGTGCCAGCAGAATGGACGACAGGGCGAGTTATGGCTACACCTTC
TRBJ1-5 TRBV6-2/TRBV6-3 - - CASSPGRVGSNQPQHF TGTGCCAGCAGCCCTGGGAGGGTGGGAAGCAATCAGCCCCAGCATTTT
TRBJ2-2 TRBV12-5 TRBD1 - CASGPGTASVAGELFF TGTGCTAGTGGGCCCGGGACAGCATCAGTTGCCGGGGAGCTGTTTTTT
TRBJ1-4 TRBV5-1 - - CASGANAGNNEKLFF TGCGCCAGCGGGGCGAATGCAGGGAATAATGAAAAACTGTTTTTT
TRBJ1-2 TRBV15 - - CATSRRGKGNYGYTF TGTGCCACCAGCAGGCGCGGGAAGGGTAACTATGGCTACACCTTC
TRBJ2-7 TRBV4-3 - - CASSQDADSSYEQYF TGCGCCAGCAGCCAAGATGCGGACAGCTCCTACGAGCAGTACTTC
TRBJ2-1 TRBV19 TRBD1 - CASSIGTGINEQFF TGTGCCAGTAGTATTGGGACAGGGATCAATGAGCAGTTCTTC
TRBJ2-5 TRBV19 - - CASSTGTPQETQYF TGTGCCAGTAGTACCGGGACACCCCAAGAGACCCAGTACTTC
TRBJ1-5 TRBV15 TRBD1 once CATSRGGQAPQPQHF TGTGCCACCAGCAGAGGAGGACAGGCGCCTCAGCCCCAGCATTTT
TRBJ1-5 TRBV28 - - CASRTGGSNQPQHF TGTGCCAGCAGAACGGGGGGGAGCAATCAGCCCCAGCATTTT
TRBJ2-2 TRBV7-2 - once CASSQRQLYTGELFF TGTGCCAGCAGCCAGAGACAACTCTACACCGGGGAGCTGTTTTTT
TRBJ2-7 TRBV6-5 - once CASSYTGHREEQYF TGTGCCAGCAGTTACACGGGCCATAGGGAAGAGCAGTACTTC
TRBJ1-2 TRBV7-9 TRBD1 - CASSLPTDRRSYGYTF TGTGCCAGCAGCCTACCGACGGACAGGCGGTCTTATGGCTACACCTTC
TRBJ2-1 TRBV21-1 - - CASSKLRPGSSSYNEQFF TGTGCCAGCAGCAAATTGCGGCCAGGGAGTAGCTCCTACAATGAGCAGTTCTTC
TRBJ2-5 TRBV4-2 TRBD2 - CASSQDLPSGGKETQYF TGTGCCAGCAGCCAAGATTTACCTAGCGGGGGCAAAGAGACCCAGTACTTC